Listed below are T cell receptor beta chains from one sample, sequenced in a study of neoadjuvant anti-PD-1 for oral cavity cancer. Assay used: immunoSEQ multiplex PCR; TCRdb lists only in-frame clones, some missing. In the table there are approximately 15,000 clones, about 59% of which are singletons. The sequencing used PBMCs, collected before nivolumab (anti-PD-1) treatment. The receptor source for this set is a person between 35 and 79 years old with oral cavity squamous cell carcinoma. CDR3s include the opening cysteine and the closing phenylalanine or tryptophan. The D gene is left open where the match is weak. Clone size is not always given. Where it is, it says once, few, many or a class for expanded clones.

J gene: TRBJ2-7
clone size: NA
D gene: NA
V gene: TRBV10-2
CDR3 protein: CASTKDYREQYF
CDR3 DNA: TGCGCCAGCACTAAAGACTATCGGGAGCAGTACTTC

J gene: TRBJ2-2
clone size: NA
D gene: TRBD1
V gene: TRBV4-1
CDR3 protein: CASRRQGDTGELFF
CDR3 DNA: TGCGCCAGCCGACGACAGGGTGACACCGGGGAGCTGTTTTTT

J gene: TRBJ2-1
clone size: NA
D gene: NA
V gene: TRBV18
CDR3 protein: CASHSLATNYNEQFF
CDR3 DNA: TGTGCCAGCCACTCACTAGCAACTAATTACAATGAGCAGTTCTTC

J gene: TRBJ2-3
clone size: NA
D gene: TRBD2
V gene: TRBV29-1
CDR3 protein: CSVGGLGGTSKTDTQYF
CDR3 DNA: TGCAGCGTTGGGGGACTTGGGGGGACTAGCAAGACAGATACGCAGTATTTT

J gene: TRBJ2-7
clone size: NA
D gene: NA
V gene: TRBV7-9
CDR3 protein: CASSSTRGEQYF
CDR3 DNA: TGTGCCAGCAGCTCGACAAGGGGCGAGCAGTACTTC

J gene: TRBJ1-4
clone size: few
D gene: NA
V gene: TRBV30
CDR3 protein: CAWSVRYRIATNEKLFF
CDR3 DNA: TGTGCCTGGAGTGTACGTTACAGGATAGCAACTAATGAAAAACTGTTTTTT

J gene: TRBJ2-1
clone size: NA
D gene: NA
V gene: TRBV14
CDR3 protein: CASSQEYWTTTYNEQFF
CDR3 DNA: TGTGCCAGCAGCCAAGAATATTGGACAACGACCTACAATGAGCAGTTCTTC

J gene: TRBJ1-6
clone size: once
D gene: NA
V gene: TRBV30
CDR3 protein: CAHSGALSPLHF
CDR3 DNA: TGTGCGCACAGTGGGGCCCTTTCACCCCTCCACTTT

J gene: TRBJ2-3
clone size: NA
D gene: NA
V gene: TRBV7-3
CDR3 protein: CASSLMGTDTQYF
CDR3 DNA: TGTGCCAGCAGCTTAATGGGGACAGATACGCAGTATTTT

J gene: TRBJ1-1
clone size: few
D gene: NA
V gene: TRBV29-1
CDR3 protein: CSVEENRLDEAFF
CDR3 DNA: TGCAGCGTTGAAGAGAACAGGCTTGATGAAGCTTTCTTT

J gene: TRBJ1-5
clone size: few
D gene: NA
V gene: TRBV27
CDR3 protein: CASSPFGHSLYNQPQHF
CDR3 DNA: TGTGCCAGCAGTCCCTTTGGCCATTCCCTATACAATCAGCCCCAGCATTTT

J gene: TRBJ2-2
clone size: NA
D gene: NA
V gene: TRBV4-1
CDR3 protein: CASSQTRALNTGELFF
CDR3 DNA: TGCGCCAGCAGCCAGACGAGGGCGCTAAACACCGGGGAGCTGTTTTTT

J gene: TRBJ2-1
clone size: NA
D gene: TRBD2
V gene: TRBV10-1
CDR3 protein: CASSEGLAGGYEQFF
CDR3 DNA: TGCGCCAGCAGTGAGGGACTAGCGGGAGGGTATGAGCAGTTCTTC

J gene: TRBJ1-6
clone size: NA
D gene: NA
V gene: TRBV19
CDR3 protein: CASSNRRARRKTYNSPLHF
CDR3 DNA: TGTGCCAGTAGCAACCGGAGGGCCCGCAGGAAAACCTATAATTCACCCCTCCACTTT